A single sample gave rise to the 7 T cell receptor beta chains below, sequenced in a study of cytomegalovirus exposure and HLA in healthy donors. With 60 Vbeta and 13 Jbeta primers, the PCR was carried out. The data were produced by immunoSEQ multiplex PCR, yet TCRdb's version contains in-frame clones alone and is incomplete. The table lists some 110,000 clones, roughly 80% of them singletons. Material for sequencing was PBMCs. The receptor set was obtained from a man in his thirties or forties in good health and CMV-seropositive.

The J gene is TRBJ1-3, the V gene TRBV6-6; D is ambiguous. Germline V gives CDR1 MNHNY, CDR2 SVGAGI (reference sequence). This CDR3 comprises 11 residues. The germline V and J ends were trimmed by 5 bases and 7 bases, with 6 bases remaining between them. The chain's CDR3 is CASSVRNTIYF. The DNA for the CDR3 is TGTGCCAGCAGTGTCAGGAACACCATATATTTT.

The chain couples TRBV7-9 to TRBJ2-5; 9 bases are shared with TRBD2. Germline CDR1 reads SEHNR; CDR2 reads FQNEAQ (reference sequence). V lost 2 bases to trimming and J lost 4 bases; unmatched junction nucleotides: 8. The CDR3 has 16 residues. The CDR3, as DNA: TGTGCCAGCAGCTTAAGCGGGGGGCCTTGGGGAGAGACCCAGTACTTC. Translation: CASSLSGGPWGETQYF.

The chain links TRBV7-6 to TRBJ1-1; TRBD1 agrees at 7 bases. After removal of 1 base from V and 7 bases from J, the junction contained 3 bases not matched to a gene. The germline V gene encodes CDR1 SGHVS and CDR2 FNYEAQ. The CDR3 runs 13 residues. Here the CDR3 DNA reads TGTGCCAGCAGCTTAGGACAGGGCATTGAAGCTTTCTTT. Amino acid sequence: CASSLGQGIEAFF.

CDR3 nucleotide sequence: TGTGCCAGCAGCCATGGACACAAGCATACGCAGTATTTT. It codes for CASSHGHKHTQYF. The V call is TRBV5-6, the J call TRBJ2-3; TRBD1 is a possible D gene (5 bases). This CDR3 region has 13 residues. V was cut by 4 bases and J by 7 bases, with 13 bases left in between. The germline CDR1 and CDR2 sequences are SGHDT and YYEEEE.

The chain uses TRBV7-9 and TRBJ1-5; perhaps TRBD1 as D (5 bases). Between the trimmed V and J ends, which lost 2 bases and 0 bases, there was a span of 17 bases. The CDR3 is 18 residues long. CDR1 SEHNR and CDR2 FQNEAQ come from the germline V gene (reference sequence). The CDR3 nucleotides read TGTGCCAGCAGCTTACAAGGGGTCCATGGTTATAGCAATCAGCCCCAGCATTTT. Translation: CASSLQGVHGYSNQPQHF.

The chain combines TRBV7-9 with TRBJ2-6; a possible D gene is TRBD1 (6 bases). The CDR3 runs to 16 residues. Germline values: CDR1 SEHNR, CDR2 FQNEAQ (reference sequence). Trimming removed 8 bases at V and 5 bases at J, with 19 bases between. The CDR3: CASFSRGSHRANVLTF. CDR3 bases: TGTGCCAGCTTCAGCAGGGGAAGCCATCGGGCCAACGTCCTGACTTTC.

The chain links TRBV18 to TRBJ2-7; a possible D gene is TRBD1 (5 bases). This CDR3 contains 14 residues. V lost 6 bases, J lost 0 bases, and 12 bases lay in between. The germline V gene encodes CDR1 KGHSH and CDR2 LQKENI. The CDR3 loop reads CASSPYDSSYEQYV. CDR3 DNA sequence: TGTGCCAGCTCCCCATATGACAGCTCCTACGAGCAGTACGTC.